This section outlines one T cell receptor (beta chain) sequence together with its context. This sample stems from a study of naive CD8 T cells in extremely preterm neonates. Looked up from germline, CDR1 is SGHRS and CDR2 is YFSETQ. This CDR3 contains 17 residues. Unmatched junction bases numbered 7, after V lost 0 bases and J lost 2 bases. Without labor or membrane rupture, elective cesareans at roughly 37-41 weeks supplied term cord blood. The protocol was immunoSEQ multiplex PCR, while the TCRdb copy is restricted to in-frame clones and leaves out a portion. The data hold 7,000 to 9,500 clones, with around 98% observed a single time.

Sequenced material: naive CD8+ T cells from cord blood. The rearrangement joins TRBV5-1 to TRBJ2-7; 11 bases map to TRBD2. The source is a newborn in good health. This chain's CDR3 is CASSLASGGSLPYEQYF. Written as DNA, the CDR3 is TGCGCCAGCAGCTTGGCTAGCGGGGGGTCTTTACCCTACGAGCAGTACTTC.